This T cell receptor (beta chain) was captured in a study of type 1 regulatory T cells. This clonotype was counted a single time. Its matching antigen is unknown. TCRdb used MiXCR to reprocess the reads, holding one entry per CDR3 protein. Among roughly 62,000 distinct CDR3 sequences, less than 65% were seen once, and the ten largest hold 1.5% to 2%. The CDR3 runs to 16 residues. Germline lookup yields CDR1 SGHAT and CDR2 FQNNGV. V lost 1 base and J lost 4, with 16 bases in between. Broader study findings: Type 1 regulatory T cells had a more restricted TCR repertoire than non-type 1 regulatory T cells.

This sequence originates from a human donor in good health. The V call is TRBV11-2, the J call TRBJ1-1; the D gene is possibly TRBD1 (5 bases). The sequencing sample was made of cultured non-Tr1 T cells, either the whole culture or a sorted T cell fraction (not recorded which). CDR3 in DNA: TGTGCCAGCAGCTTAGCACAGGTTGGTACGGGCACTGAAGCTTTCTTT. This translates into CASSLAQVGTGTEAFF.